This T cell receptor (beta chain) was sequenced in a study of blood T cells in healthy people across ages. The CDR3 is made up of 14 amino acids. The germline CDR1 and CDR2 sequences are KGHDR and SFDVKD. The second PCR ran about 6 to 12 cycles with a sample-barcoded 5' primer and J-beta primers. TCRdb re-derived calls from the 5' RACE reads in MiXCR, one entry per CDR3 protein. The sample records about 760,000 distinct CDR3 sequences, roughly 56% being singletons. Overall study results and limits: Estimated diversity across one million T cells was deemed an underestimate. TCR beta diversity correlated strongly with naive T cell percentage. Long-lived donors exceeded aged donors in naive CD4+ cells and diversity.

Of note for this clonotype: Its matching antigen is unknown. A junction boundary mismatches the germline segment, possibly from a read error.

This receptor was identified in a man in his forties or fifties in good health. The chain has TRBV24-1 and TRBJ2-1; 7 nucleotides align to TRBD2. The sequencing input was blood. CDR3 coding DNA: TGTGCCACCAGTGATCCTCGGGATCGGGGGGAGCAGTTATTC. This sequence encodes CATSDPRDRGEQLF.